These T cell receptor beta chains were read from a single sample in a study of blood T cell repertoires in COVID-19. Produced via immunoSEQ multiplex PCR; TCRdb's table is partial and in-frame only. The data contain 40,000 to 55,000 clones, about 92% of them seen just once; the ten biggest clones take up 0.3% to 0.4%. Sequenced input: peripheral blood. These receptors were obtained from a man between 45 and 60 years old with COVID-19, enrolled during active disease. CDR3s include the opening cysteine and the closing phenylalanine or tryptophan. The size of a clone is reported for some rows only, either as once, few or many, or as a class for expanded clones.

clone_size: .; v_call: TRBV28; j_call: TRBJ1-6; cdr3_aa: CASRWGGEGSPLHF
clone_size: .; v_call: TRBV2; j_call: TRBJ1-2; cdr3_aa: CASSEGGGIFYGYTF
clone_size: .; v_call: TRBV28; j_call: TRBJ2-1; cdr3_aa: CASSRPSGSNNEQFF
clone_size: .; v_call: TRBV11-3; j_call: TRBJ2-7; cdr3_aa: CASSPGGPYEQYF
clone_size: .; v_call: TRBV5-1; j_call: TRBJ2-3; cdr3_aa: CASSLETRDTQYF
clone_size: once; v_call: TRBV28; j_call: TRBJ1-3; cdr3_aa: CASRRQGIPGDTIYF
clone_size: .; v_call: TRBV5-1; j_call: TRBJ2-1; cdr3_aa: CASSLYLTSGSVFEQFF
clone_size: .; v_call: TRBV2; j_call: TRBJ2-7; cdr3_aa: CASRDRGYEQYF
clone_size: .; v_call: TRBV10-3; j_call: TRBJ1-2; cdr3_aa: CAISGDPTTGDGYTF
clone_size: .; v_call: TRBV18; j_call: TRBJ1-6; cdr3_aa: CASSTSDRTNSPLHF
clone_size: .; v_call: TRBV2; j_call: TRBJ2-5; cdr3_aa: CASSLSRGAGETQYF
clone_size: .; v_call: TRBV7-2; j_call: TRBJ1-5; cdr3_aa: CASSLGVLAGVQPQHF
clone_size: .; v_call: TRBV3-1/TRBV3-2; j_call: TRBJ1-5; cdr3_aa: CASSQFQGAGGNQPQHF
clone_size: .; v_call: TRBV7-2; j_call: TRBJ1-2; cdr3_aa: CASSSRIKVGGYGYTF
clone_size: .; v_call: TRBV6-5; j_call: TRBJ1-2; cdr3_aa: CAAGRNYGYTF
clone_size: .; v_call: TRBV3-1/TRBV3-2; j_call: TRBJ2-1; cdr3_aa: CASSQFLANEQFF
clone_size: .; v_call: TRBV11-1; j_call: TRBJ2-1; cdr3_aa: CASSPGTSGYNEQFF
clone_size: .; v_call: TRBV12-3/TRBV12-4; j_call: TRBJ2-7; cdr3_aa: CASSWTSGSEQYF
clone_size: once; v_call: TRBV2; j_call: TRBJ1-3; cdr3_aa: CASSLQGVTGTIYF
clone_size: .; v_call: TRBV15; j_call: TRBJ2-1; cdr3_aa: CATSRGTSDYEQFF
clone_size: .; v_call: TRBV7-7; j_call: TRBJ2-1; cdr3_aa: CASSLDRNNEQFF
clone_size: .; v_call: TRBV4-1; j_call: TRBJ2-2; cdr3_aa: CASSQDRDRNDGELFF
clone_size: few; v_call: TRBV18; j_call: TRBJ1-1; cdr3_aa: CASSLGQGSIAEAFF
clone_size: .; v_call: TRBV19; j_call: TRBJ1-1; cdr3_aa: CASSIAYRESTEAFF
clone_size: .; v_call: TRBV3-1/TRBV3-2; j_call: TRBJ2-1; cdr3_aa: CATSLHGAGGNNEQFF
clone_size: .; v_call: TRBV5-1; j_call: TRBJ1-1; cdr3_aa: CASSLDPGDGTEAFF
clone_size: .; v_call: TRBV5-1; j_call: TRBJ2-7; cdr3_aa: CASSLAGDAYEQYF
clone_size: .; v_call: TRBV7-3; j_call: TRBJ1-1; cdr3_aa: CASSFGQGNTEAFF
clone_size: .; v_call: TRBV10-3; j_call: TRBJ1-2; cdr3_aa: CAISGVQNYGYTF
clone_size: .; v_call: TRBV30; j_call: TRBJ1-2; cdr3_aa: CAWSDSTTGLYGYTF
clone_size: few; v_call: TRBV7-9; j_call: TRBJ2-7; cdr3_aa: CASSGLGHSIYEQYF
clone_size: .; v_call: TRBV28; j_call: TRBJ1-1; cdr3_aa: CASSPPAGAGYAFF
clone_size: once; v_call: TRBV5-1; j_call: TRBJ2-7; cdr3_aa: CASSLLGQGRYEQYF
clone_size: .; v_call: TRBV6-5; j_call: TRBJ1-5; cdr3_aa: CASSYSYGDNQPQHF
clone_size: .; v_call: TRBV4-2; j_call: TRBJ1-3; cdr3_aa: CASSQAAGGISGNTIYF
clone_size: .; v_call: TRBV6-5; j_call: TRBJ2-1; cdr3_aa: CASSLWDSKNEQFF
clone_size: few; v_call: TRBV7-8; j_call: TRBJ2-7; cdr3_aa: CASSLPQGAGESYEQYF
clone_size: once; v_call: TRBV21-1; j_call: TRBJ1-6; cdr3_aa: CASTGEGRSYNSPLHF
clone_size: .; v_call: TRBV7-9; j_call: TRBJ1-1; cdr3_aa: CASSLSSGDTEAFF
clone_size: few; v_call: TRBV5-4; j_call: TRBJ1-2; cdr3_aa: CASRGQGGYTF
clone_size: .; v_call: TRBV6-2/TRBV6-3; j_call: TRBJ2-5; cdr3_aa: CASSYMARAWETQYF
clone_size: .; v_call: TRBV5-6; j_call: TRBJ2-7; cdr3_aa: CASSLGRTGTYEQYF
clone_size: .; v_call: TRBV6-1; j_call: TRBJ1-6; cdr3_aa: CASSEVAVYNSPLHF